Listed here is a single T cell receptor beta chain. Its matching antigen is unknown. The source of the sample is a study of T cell clones after liver transplantation. Study in general: Third-party-reactive TCRbeta sequences from pre-transplant mixed lymphocyte reactions served as antigen-independent comparators.

From germline, CDR1 is SGHRS and CDR2 YFSETQ. V trimming: 6 bases; J trimming: 4 bases; junction bases outside the gene matches: 15. The CDR3 has 17 amino acids. Whole-study results and caveats: A larger donor-reactive than third-party decline suggested partial antigen-specific deletion. Post-transplant time points were not standardized, so conclusions are preliminary.

Sequencing used immunoSEQ multiplex PCR; TCRdb keeps in-frame clones, though not all of them. In the table there are 55,000 to 80,000 clones, over 85% of which are singletons. This sequence was found in a human donor who received a liver transplant. The starting material was CD4+ T cells from blood, obtained before liver transplant. V gene TRBV5-1 combines with J gene TRBJ1-1; 10 nucleotides line up with TRBD1. The CDR3 region is CASNHGDRGGLATEAFF. CDR3 DNA: TGCGCCAGCAACCACGGGGACAGGGGAGGTTTGGCCACTGAAGCTTTCTTT. The full variable domain, rest sourced from reference TRBV5-1 and TRBJ1-1, is KAGVTQTPRYLIKTRGQQVTLSCSPISGHRSVSWYQQTPGQGLQFLFEYFSETQRNKGNFPGRFSGRQFSNSRSEMNVSTLELGDSALYLCASNHGDRGGLATEAFFGQGTRLTVV.